The next 25 T cell receptor beta chains were all read from a single sample in a study of blood T cell repertoires in COVID-19. TCRdb keeps only in-frame clones here, not all; method: immunoSEQ multiplex PCR. The sample consists of some 98,000 clones, around 82% of them appearing once. The sample comprised peripheral blood. The receptors were sampled from a man between 65 and 85 years old with active or convalescent COVID-19.

The gene calls are TRBV30 and TRBJ2-3, with a possible D match to TRBD1 (6 bases). Trimming took off 3 bases at V and 5 bases at J, with 12 bases between the two ends. Germline V gene sequence: CDR1 GTSNPN, CDR2 SVGIG (reference sequence). The CDR3 spans 13 residues. CDR3 nucleotide sequence: TGTGCCTGGAGCGTGGGGGCGGGAGATACGCAGTATTTT. This encodes CAWSVGAGDTQYF.

The rearrangement links TRBV14 to TRBJ2-7; a possible D gene is TRBD1 (5 bases). Germline CDR1 is SGHDN and CDR2 is FVKESK. Trimming took off 3 bases at V and 3 bases at J, with 12 bases between the two ends. The CDR3 loop spans 14 amino acids. The CDR3, as DNA: TGTGCCAGCAGCCATCTCCAAGGGGACTACGAGCAGTACTTC. Encoded protein: CASSHLQGDYEQYF.

V and J are TRBV7-2 and TRBJ2-7; 9 positions match TRBD1. CDR1 and CDR2 from the germline V gene are SGHTA and FQGNSA. CDR3 length: 15 amino acids. Trimming removed 4 bases from V and 0 bases from J; junction bases left unmatched: 4. The CDR3 DNA reads as TGTGCCAGCAGCTCCAGGACAGGGGTCTCCTACGAGCAGTACTTC. This translates into CASSSRTGVSYEQYF.

This sequence joins TRBV5-6 and TRBJ1-1, with TRBD1 as a possible D gene (6 bases). This CDR3 has 13 residues. Germline CDR1 and CDR2: SGHDT and YYEEEE. The V end lost 3 bases, the J end lost 4 bases, and 10 bases lay between the germline ends. CDR3 region: CASSYGGPTEAFF. CDR3 coding DNA: TGTGCCAGCAGCTACGGGGGGCCCACTGAAGCTTTCTTT.

V is TRBV14 and J is TRBJ1-1; D is uncertain. CDR1 is SGHDN and CDR2 is FVKESK in the germline V gene. This CDR3 is built from 13 residues. V was trimmed by 4 bases and J by 10 bases, leaving 16 bases between them. The CDR3 region is CASSPGSDLGAFF. As DNA, the CDR3 is TGTGCCAGCAGCCCCGGGAGTGATCTCGGAGCTTTCTTT.

This clone was recorded a few times. The rearrangement uses TRBV7-9 and TRBJ2-3, with D maybe TRBD1 (6 bases). Germline CDR1 and CDR2: SEHNR and FQNEAQ (reference sequence). The V end was cut by 4 bases, the J end by 1 base, with 12 bases between. CDR3 length: 15 amino acids. The CDR3 bases are TGTGCCAGCAGCTACAGACAGGTCCGCACAGATACGCAGTATTTT. Protein: CASSYRQVRTDTQYF.

The CDR3 reads CASSLAPDTGELFF. The DNA for the CDR3 is TGTGCCAGCAGCTTAGCTCCAGACACCGGGGAGCTGTTTTTT. V usage is TRBV11-3 and J usage is TRBJ2-2; no clear D. With 1 base removed from V and 3 bases from J, the gap between germline ends came to 6 bases. This CDR3 region has 14 residues. Germline values: CDR1 SGHNT, CDR2 YENEEA.

This clone occurred a few times. This chain connects TRBV7-9 to TRBJ2-2, with 9 bases that match TRBD1. Per germline, CDR1 SEHNR and CDR2 FQNEAQ (reference sequence). Trimming removed 4 bases from V and 5 bases from J; junction bases left unmatched: 8. This CDR3 region has 16 residues. The CDR3 loop reads CASSSNRGRETGELFF. CDR3 nucleotide sequence: TGTGCCAGCAGCTCAAACAGGGGGCGTGAGACCGGGGAGCTGTTTTTT.

The chain's CDR3 is CASSLVLAGVNSYNEQFF. The CDR3 DNA sequence: TGCGCCAGCAGCTTGGTACTAGCGGGGGTCAACTCCTACAATGAGCAGTTCTTC. The chain employs TRBV5-1 and TRBJ2-1, with TRBD2 matching 11 bases. CDR3 size: 18 residues. Germline CDR1 is SGHRS and CDR2 is YFSETQ. V trimming: 0 bases; J trimming: 0 bases; junction bases outside the gene matches: 5.

The V call is TRBV29-1, the J call TRBJ1-2, with 7 bases that match TRBD1. V lost 5 bases, J lost 4 bases, and 7 bases stayed unmatched. CDR3 length: 13 amino acids. Germline V gives CDR1 SQVTM, CDR2 ANQGSEA. CDR3 residues: CSVRDSHPYGYTF. CDR3 nucleotides: TGCAGCGTTCGGGACAGCCACCCCTATGGCTACACCTTC.

On this clone: Without the conserved terminal phenylalanine or tryptophan, this CDR3 likely stems from a read error. The DNA is omitted, as the CDR3 cannot be located on it reliably, and the CDR3 follows TCRdb's listing. The rearrangement joins TRBV4-2 to TRBJ2-7; the D call of TRBD1 is as the table states it, not checked on the DNA. The CDR3 totals 9 residues, both ends included. The germline CDR1 and CDR2 sequences are LGHNA and YNFKEQ. The CDR3 is CASSHGAPG.

The chain uses TRBV7-2 and TRBJ2-7, with 8 bases matching TRBD1. Germline values: CDR1 SGHTA, CDR2 FQGNSA. The V segment lost 9 bases and the J segment 1 base; nucleotides outside the gene matches: 8. The CDR3 is made up of 14 amino acids. In DNA, the CDR3 is TGTGCCAGTCGGGGACAGGCGACTTCCTACGAGCAGTACTTC. It translates to CASRGQATSYEQYF.

V gene TRBV7-3 combines with J gene TRBJ2-1, with 8 bases aligning to TRBD1. The germline gives CDR1 SGHTA, CDR2 FQGTGA. Trimming at V came to 4 bases and at J to 6 bases, leaving 8 bases not matched to a gene. The CDR3 covers 15 residues. The CDR3 reads CASSSTGTGFNEQFF. The CDR3 DNA sequence: TGTGCCAGCAGCTCGACCGGGACAGGCTTCAATGAGCAGTTCTTC.

The chain recombines TRBV6-5 with TRBJ1-6, with D perhaps matching TRBD1 (6 bases). The CDR3 is made up of 14 amino acids. Deletions cut 5 bases from V and 10 bases from J, with 15 bases between. The germline V gene encodes CDR1 MNHEY and CDR2 SVGAGI. The CDR3 nucleotides read TGTGCCAGCAGTAAACAGGGATTGGAATCACCCCTCCACTTT. Translation gives CASSKQGLESPLHF.

The chain carries TRBV4-2 and TRBJ1-6; TRBD1 is a possible D gene (6 bases). Trimming took 0 bases from V and 8 from J, leaving 11 bases between them. The germline V gene has CDR1 LGHNA and CDR2 YNFKEQ. There are 15 residues in the CDR3. The CDR3 region has the DNA TGTGCCAGCAGCCAAGATCAGGGGTATGATTCACCCCTCCACTTT. Translation gives CASSQDQGYDSPLHF.

This chain connects TRBV11-1 to TRBJ2-7, with a possible D match to TRBD2 (6 bases). The CDR3 length is 15 residues. Germline V gene sequence: CDR1 SGHAT, CDR2 FQDESV (reference sequence). V shed 5 bases and J shed 0 bases, with 14 bases lying between them. DNA of the CDR3: TGTGCCAGCAGCCCCCTGGGCGGGGACTCCTACGAGCAGTACTTC. It translates to CASSPLGGDSYEQYF. Looking up the rest from reference TRBV11-1 and TRBJ2-7 gives the full variable domain: EAEVAQSPRYKITEKSQAVAFWCDPISGHATLYWYRQILGQGPELLVQFQDESVVDDSQLPKDRFSAERLKGVDSTLKIQPAELGDSAMYLCASSPLGGDSYEQYFGPGTRLTVT.

The chain employs TRBV6-5 and TRBJ2-5; 8 positions agree with TRBD1. Germline values: CDR1 MNHEY, CDR2 SVGAGI. The CDR3 length is 14 residues. The V gene end was trimmed by 6 bases and the J gene end by 5 bases; junction bases not matched to a gene: 8. The CDR3 here is CASSRGQGAETQYF. DNA for the CDR3: TGTGCCAGCAGCCGTGGACAGGGCGCGGAGACCCAGTACTTC.

This rearrangement joins TRBV3-1 (or the pseudogene TRBV3-2) to TRBJ2-7; tentative D call: TRBD1 (5 bases). Trimming removed 6 bases from V and 3 bases from J, with 6 bases in between. Germline V CDR1 and CDR2: LGHDT, YNNKEL (reference sequence). CDR3 length equals 11 residues. The DNA for the CDR3 is TGTGCCAGCAGAGACAGCTACGAGCAGTACTTC. Encoded protein: CASRDSYEQYF.

The chain employs TRBV24-1 and TRBJ2-2; D perhaps matches TRBD1 (5 bases). The length of the CDR3 is 14 residues. Germline V gene lookup returns CDR1 KGHDR and CDR2 SFDVKD. Trimming stripped 2 bases from V and 6 bases from J, with 9 bases between. The CDR3 DNA reads as TGTGCCACCAGTGATTCCGGACACCCCGGGGAGCTGTTTTTT. This codes for CATSDSGHPGELFF.

This chain links TRBV19 with TRBJ1-6; maybe TRBD1 (5 bases). Trimming stripped 5 bases from V and 5 bases from J, with 10 bases between. This CDR3 is built from 14 residues. The germline V gene has CDR1 LNHDA and CDR2 SQIVND (reference sequence). The CDR3 protein is CASSSTENNSPLHF. The CDR3 coding sequence is TGTGCCAGTAGTTCGACAGAAAATAATTCACCCCTCCACTTT.

There are a few counts of this clone. The J gene is TRBJ2-5, the V gene TRBV6-5; D remains unclear. Trimming removed 2 bases from V and 5 bases from J, with 12 bases in between. Germline CDR1 reads MNHEY; CDR2 reads SVGAGI. This CDR3 region has 14 residues. The CDR3 DNA reads TGTGCCAGCAGTTACCGAACGAGGCAGGAGACCCAGTACTTC. Translated, it gives CASSYRTRQETQYF.

In its sample, this clone was seen many times. The rearrangement uses TRBV7-6 and TRBJ2-1, with D possibly matching TRBD2 (6 bases). Trimming left V 2 bases short and J 6 bases short, with 14 bases between. Germline CDR1 is SGHVS and CDR2 is FNYEAQ. The CDR3 loop spans 15 amino acids. In DNA, the CDR3 is TGTGCCAGCAGCTTATTGGGGGGAGGTAGCAATGAGCAGTTCTTC. Protein product: CASSLLGGGSNEQFF.

This chain connects TRBV10-3 to TRBJ2-2; D is possibly TRBD2 (5 bases). CDR3 length: 10 amino acids. Per the germline V gene, CDR1 is ENHRY and CDR2 is SYGVKD. Trimming cost V 11 bases and J 7 bases, with 8 bases left between them. As DNA, the CDR3 is TGTGCCCAAGGGAGCGGGGAGCTGTTTTTT. It is translated as CAQGSGELFF.

The chain recombines TRBV19 with TRBJ1-1, with D possibly matching TRBD1 (6 bases). CDR1 and CDR2 (germline): LNHDA, SQIVND (reference sequence). Trimming removed 6 bases from V and 4 bases from J, with 12 bases in between. The CDR3 contains 13 residues. Here the CDR3 reads CASRPDSFTEAFF. For the CDR3, the DNA is TGTGCCAGTAGACCGGACAGCTTCACTGAAGCTTTCTTT.

CDR3 in DNA: TGTGCCTGGAGTCGGACAGGGGTTTATTCACCCCTCCACTTT. This translates into CAWSRTGVYSPLHF. The rearrangement links TRBV30 to TRBJ1-6; 9 bases are shared with TRBD1. The junction had 4 bases not matched to a gene; V was cut back by 2 bases and J by 8 bases. Germline lookup yields CDR1 GTSNPN and CDR2 SVGIG (reference sequence). This CDR3 is built from 14 residues. The whole variable domain, remainder taken from reference TRBV30 and TRBJ1-6, is SQTIHQWPATLVQPVGSPLSLECTVEGTSNPNLYWYRQAAGRGLQLLFYSVGIGQISSEVPQNLSASRPQDRQFILSSKKLLLSDSGFYLCAWSRTGVYSPLHFGNGTRLTVT.